Below are 27 T cell receptor beta chains sequenced from a single sample in a study of T-cell memory formation after mild COVID-19. TCRdb reprocessed the 5' RACE reads with MiXCR, giving one entry per CDR3 protein. Seen here are 300,000 or so distinct CDR3 sequences, around 15% observed once, and the top ten hold 20% to 25%. Sequenced input: PBMCs or a T cell subset sorted from them (not recorded which). Receptors originate from a man between 18 and 35 years old who had mild COVID-19 (a few samples of this study predate the infection). Cell type and time point are not known.

This clonotype was seen only a few times. This chain connects TRBV9 to TRBJ2-1; D is uncertain. V shed 3 bases and J shed 5 bases, with 15 bases lying between them. The CDR3 is 15 amino acids. CDR1 and CDR2 from the germline V gene are SGDLS and YYNGEE. This chain's CDR3 is CASSADPLSNNEQFF. In nucleotides, the CDR3 is TGTGCCAGCAGCGCCGACCCCCTTAGCAACAATGAGCAGTTCTTC. Using reference TRBV9 and TRBJ2-1 for the parts outside the CDR3, the full variable domain is DSGVTQTPKHLITATGQRVTLRCSPRSGDLSVYWYQQSLDQGLQFLIQYYNGEERAKGNILERFSAQQFPDLHSELNLSSLELGDSALYFCASSADPLSNNEQFFGPGTRLTVL.

This clonotype was counted only a few times. This chain links TRBV10-3 with TRBJ1-3; D remains ambiguous. V was cut by 6 bases and J by 0 bases, with 6 bases left in between. This CDR3 contains 13 residues. Looked up from germline, CDR1 is ENHRY and CDR2 is SYGVKD. For the CDR3, the DNA is TGTGCCATCAGGGAGAGCTCTGGAAACACCATATATTTT. It encodes CAIRESSGNTIYF.

The CDR3 region has the DNA TGTGCCAGCAGCCCCCGGGACAGGAGCACAGATACGCAGTATTTT. Translation gives CASSPRDRSTDTQYF. The rearrangement joins TRBV7-3 to TRBJ2-3; 8 bases align to TRBD1. Germline V CDR1 and CDR2: SGHTA, FQGTGA. J gave up 0 bases and V 5 bases, and 4 bases lay outside the gene matches. CDR3 length equals 15 residues.

The chain uses TRBV11-2 and TRBJ2-1; TRBD2 agrees at 11 bases. CDR1 is SGHAT, CDR2 FQNNGV, per germline. This CDR3 is 18 amino acids long. Trimming removed 1 base from V and 3 bases from J; junction bases left unmatched: 8. CDR3 in DNA: TGTGCCAGCAGCTTAGTTGGGGCTAGCGGGGGGCTCTACAATGAGCAGTTCTTC. The encoded protein is CASSLVGASGGLYNEQFF.

The rearrangement links TRBV10-1 to TRBJ2-7; D remains ambiguous. Germline V gene sequence: CDR1 WNHNN, CDR2 SYGVQD (reference sequence). The CDR3 runs to 13 residues. Between the trimmed V and J ends, which lost 0 bases and 7 bases, there was a span of 10 bases. CDR3 sequence reads: CASSESNNGEQYF. As DNA, the CDR3 is TGCGCCAGCAGTGAGTCTAATAACGGGGAGCAGTACTTC.

Only one count was recorded for this clonotype. The chain uses TRBV19 and TRBJ1-2; no reliable D call. Germline V gene lookup returns CDR1 LNHDA and CDR2 SQIVND (reference sequence). The CDR3 contains 15 residues. V was shortened by 5 bases and J by 5 bases, with 18 bases between the two germline ends. The CDR3 sequence is CASSHLLDFGYGYTF. In DNA form, the CDR3 reads TGTGCCAGTAGTCACCTCCTGGACTTCGGGTATGGCTACACCTTC.

This chain joins TRBV6-6 and TRBJ1-5; D is undetermined. Trimming stripped 7 bases from V and 7 bases from J, with 11 bases between. Looked up from germline, CDR1 is MNHNY and CDR2 is SVGAGI (reference sequence). The CDR3 covers 12 residues. This chain's CDR3 is CASNQPDQPQHF. CDR3 DNA: TGTGCCAGCAACCAGCCAGACCAGCCCCAGCATTTT.

The chain has TRBV11-2 and TRBJ2-5; the D call may be TRBD1 or TRBD2 (5 bases each). In germline, CDR1 is SGHAT, CDR2 FQNNGV. CDR3 length: 15 amino acids. V was cut by 5 bases and J by 4 bases, with 17 bases left in between. In DNA form, the CDR3 reads TGTGCCAGCAGCCCCATTAGGGGACGCGGAGAGACCCAGTACTTC. It specifies CASSPIRGRGETQYF.

This clonotype was seen more than once but under ten times. The chain couples TRBV7-9 to TRBJ1-1; TRBD1 agrees at 8 bases. Germline V gene data show CDR1 as SEHNR and CDR2 as FQNEAQ (reference sequence). V was clipped by 4 bases and J by 0 bases; unmatched bases: 4. CDR3 length: 15 residues. CDR3: CASSWTGTMNTEAFF. The DNA of the CDR3 is TGTGCCAGCAGCTGGACAGGGACCATGAACACTGAAGCTTTCTTT.

This clonotype occurred a few times. This chain uses TRBV30 with TRBJ1-1; TRBD1 might be the D (5 bases). Looked up from germline, CDR1 is GTSNPN and CDR2 is SVGIG (reference sequence). The ends were cut back, 8 bases at V and 1 base at J, with 17 bases in the middle. CDR3 length equals 14 residues. The CDR3 is CAQTIGTENTEAFF. In DNA form, the CDR3 reads TGTGCCCAAACGATCGGGACGGAGAACACTGAAGCTTTCTTT.

The J gene is TRBJ2-2, the V gene TRBV5-1; a weak D match, TRBD2 (5 bases). Germline values: CDR1 SGHRS, CDR2 YFSETQ. This CDR3 is built from 15 residues. V lost 4 bases, J lost 4 bases, and 14 bases lay in between. CDR3 loop: CASSLDYASTGELFF. CDR3 bases: TGCGCCAGCAGCCTTGACTACGCGAGCACCGGGGAGCTGTTTTTT.

The sample holds a few counts of this clonotype. The J gene is TRBJ2-2, the V gene TRBV15, with 7 bases matching TRBD1. The CDR3 has 14 amino acids. Trimming cost V 1 base and J 9 bases; bases outside gene matches: 5. The germline gives CDR1 LNHNV, CDR2 YYDKDF (reference sequence). The DNA of the CDR3 is TGTGCCACCAGCAGAGGACAGGGCAGTTGGGAGCTGTTTTTT. Its translation: CATSRGQGSWELFF. Full variable domain (rest looked up from reference TRBV15 and TRBJ2-2): DAMVIQNPRYQVTQFGKPVTLSCSQTLNHNVMYWYQQKSSQAPKLLFHYYDKDFNNEADTPDNFQSRRPNTSFCFLDIRSPGLGDTAMYLCATSRGQGSWELFFGEGSRLTVL.

There are a few counts of this clonotype. In DNA form, the CDR3 reads TGCGCCAGCAGCCAAGTCCAGAGTGCAGATACGCAGTATTTT. Amino acid sequence: CASSQVQSADTQYF. This rearrangement joins TRBV4-1 to TRBJ2-3; no clear D gene. The length of the CDR3 is 14 residues. The V gene lost 1 base and the J gene lost 4 bases, with 9 bases spanning the gap. Per the germline V gene, CDR1 is MGHRA and CDR2 is YSYEKL.

The rearrangement joins TRBV7-2 to TRBJ1-1, with D possibly TRBD1 on 6 matching bases. Looked up from germline, CDR1 is SGHTA and CDR2 is FQGNSA. CDR3 length: 13 amino acids. Trimming stripped 5 bases from V and 3 bases from J, with 10 bases between. The CDR3 loop reads CASSTYRDTEAFF. The CDR3 coding sequence is TGTGCCAGCAGCACTTACAGGGACACTGAAGCTTTCTTT.

This clonotype was detected only once. The gene calls are TRBV19 and TRBJ2-5; 10 nucleotides agree with TRBD2. Trimming removed 1 base from V and 5 bases from J; junction bases left unmatched: 7. Per germline, CDR1 LNHDA and CDR2 SQIVND (reference sequence). The CDR3 length is 16 residues. CDR3 sequence (DNA): TGTGCCAGTAGTATAGGGTCTAGCGGGGGTTCGGAGACCCAGTACTTC. Translation: CASSIGSSGGSETQYF.

This clonotype was observed a few times. The rearrangement joins TRBV7-6 to TRBJ2-1, with D uncertain. Looked up from germline, CDR1 is SGHVS and CDR2 is FNYEAQ. CDR3 length equals 12 residues. V was clipped by 3 bases and J by 6 bases, with 6 bases between them. For the CDR3, the DNA is TGTGCCAGCAGCTTCCGCTTCAATGAGCAGTTCTTC. Protein sequence: CASSFRFNEQFF.

Only a few counts were recorded for this clonotype. The J gene is TRBJ2-1, the V gene TRBV7-2; D unresolved. CDR3 length equals 11 residues. Between the trimmed V and J ends, which lost 5 bases and 10 bases, there was a span of 9 bases. The germline V gene has CDR1 SGHTA and CDR2 FQGNSA. This CDR3 is CASSTVGEQFF. The CDR3 DNA reads as TGTGCCAGCAGCACCGTCGGGGAGCAGTTCTTC.

This clonotype was counted only a few times. The V and J genes are TRBV2 and TRBJ2-5; D perhaps matches TRBD2 (5 bases). Germline V gene sequence: CDR1 SNHLY, CDR2 FYNNEI. The CDR3 has 13 residues. Trimming removed 10 bases from V and 5 bases from J, with 17 bases in between. CDR3: CAIGQEVLETQYF. In DNA form, the CDR3 reads TGTGCCATTGGCCAGGAGGTGCTGGAGACCCAGTACTTC.

The genes are TRBV12-3 or TRBV12-4 and TRBJ2-7, with D uncertain. The CDR3 covers 12 residues. The germline V and J ends were trimmed by 5 bases and 1 base, with 6 bases remaining between them. This CDR3 reads CASSLRSYEQYF. Here the CDR3 DNA reads TGTGCCAGCAGTCTCCGTTCCTACGAGCAGTACTTC.

The chain is built from TRBV7-2 and TRBJ2-5; maybe TRBD1 (5 bases). Germline assignment: CDR1 SGHTA and CDR2 FQGNSA. The CDR3 totals 13 residues. The V gene lost 1 base and the J gene lost 5 bases, with 8 bases spanning the gap. The CDR3 nucleotides read TGTGCCAGCAGCTTAGTCCAGGGCGAGACCCAGTACTTC. Amino acids: CASSLVQGETQYF.

This clonotype was seen only a few times. The chain is built from TRBV27 and TRBJ2-3, with 7 bases identical to TRBD2. The CDR3 contains 14 residues. Germline CDR1 MNHEY, CDR2 SMNVEV (reference sequence). V was pared by 4 bases and J by 0 bases, with 1 base of the junction left unmatched. In DNA, the CDR3 is TGTGCCAGCAGTTGGGGGGGAAGCACAGATACGCAGTATTTT. It is translated as CASSWGGSTDTQYF.

This clonotype was picked up a small number of times. The genes are TRBV4-1 and TRBJ2-2; 7 bases fit TRBD2. Germline V lookup: CDR1 MGHRA, CDR2 YSYEKL. There are 17 residues in the CDR3. The V segment lost 3 bases and the J segment 2 bases; nucleotides outside the gene matches: 9. CDR3 coding DNA: TGCGCCAGCAGCCATTATTTCCGGGACTACAACACCGGGGAGCTGTTTTTT. As protein: CASSHYFRDYNTGELFF.

This clonotype has just a few counts. The rearrangement uses TRBV6-2 or TRBV6-3 and TRBJ2-7; unclear D gene. Per germline, CDR1 MNHEY and CDR2 SVGEGT. The CDR3 has 12 residues. The V and J ends lost 3 bases and 4 bases respectively, with 7 bases between them. CDR3 sequence reads: CASSYTGYEQYV. The CDR3 bases are TGTGCCAGCAGTTATACCGGTTACGAGCAGTACGTC.

This clonotype has a handful of counts. The chain employs TRBV4-3 and TRBJ2-3; TRBD2 agrees at 8 bases. V trimming: 4 bases; J trimming: 4 bases; junction bases outside the gene matches: 10. CDR3 length: 16 amino acids. CDR1 LGHNA and CDR2 YSLEER come from the germline V gene. The CDR3 DNA follows: TGCGCCAGCAGCCCAGTAGCGGGACGGGGAGCAGATACGCAGTATTTT. Residues: CASSPVAGRGADTQYF.

This sequence joins TRBV4-1 and TRBJ2-3; TRBD1 matches 9 bases. J lost 6 bases, V lost 4 bases, and 5 bases had no gene match. CDR1 and CDR2 from the germline V gene are MGHRA and YSYEKL. The CDR3 consists of 14 residues. The CDR3 DNA reads TGCGCCAGCAGCCTCCGACAGGGGGGGGATACGCAGTATTTT. Translated, it gives CASSLRQGGDTQYF.

This sequence joins TRBV5-1 and TRBJ1-4; D unresolved. CDR1 and CDR2 from the germline V gene are SGHRS and YFSETQ. Trimming took off 5 bases at V and 0 bases at J, with 11 bases between the two ends. This CDR3 region has 15 residues. The CDR3 coding sequence is TGCGCCAGCAGTCCTAGGCCTGCAACTAATGAAAAACTGTTTTTT. This gives the protein CASSPRPATNEKLFF.

This chain joins TRBV4-3 and TRBJ2-5; 8 bases map to TRBD1. CDR3 length equals 17 residues. After removal of 5 bases from V and 1 base from J, the junction contained 12 bases not matched to a gene. Germline CDR1 reads LGHNA; CDR2 reads YSLEER. In DNA, the CDR3 is TGCGCCAGCAGCGGGATTGGGCAGGGGGCGAGCCAAGAGACCCAGTACTTC. Translating gives CASSGIGQGASQETQYF.